This T cell receptor (beta chain) was retrieved from a study of post-analysis software for immune sequencing data. Findings of the study overall: A significant reduction in normalized Chao1 diversity was observed in multiple sclerosis patients versus controls. In patients, TRBV5-6, TRBV5-1 and TRBV20-1 belonged to five TRBV segments found more frequently than in controls.

The CDR3 has 13 amino acids. Germline CDR1 MNHNY, CDR2 SVGAGI (reference sequence). Researchers reported that TCR beta cDNA libraries carried unique molecular identifiers. Out of about 0.9 to 11 million T cells, some 500,000 cDNA molecules were generated. A single record per CDR3 protein comes from TCRdb applying MiXCR to the PCR reads. Of some 260,000 distinct CDR3 sequences listed, approximately 34% are singletons. As to this clonotype: Antigen specificity is unknown.

The chain employs TRBV6-6 and TRBJ2-4; D gene ambiguous. The J call may be mistaken, given a closer DNA end match to TRBJ2-7. The receptor was isolated from a girl between 10 and 17 years old with multiple sclerosis. Sample: blood. In DNA form, the CDR3 reads TGTGCCAGCAGTTACTCGAGTAGCTACGAGCAGTACTTC. Its translation: CASSYSSSYEQYF.